The clone carrying this T cell receptor beta chain was found a few times. The target antigen is unknown. The data were obtained in a study of T-cell reconstitution after alpha-beta-depleted transplantation in children. Whole-study findings and limits: A year had passed since transplant, and T-cell counts and diversity by then came mostly from newly produced T cells.

The TCRbeta library incorporated unique molecular identifiers. TCRdb called the PCR reads again in MiXCR, with one record for every CDR3 protein. The data show some 450,000 distinct CDR3 sequences, with over 40% seen just once and under 30% held by the top ten. Trimming left V 7 bases short and J 5 bases short, with 14 bases between. This CDR3 is 13 amino acids long. The germline V gene has CDR1 LNHDA and CDR2 SQIVND (reference sequence). J is TRBJ1-1 and V is TRBV19; D unclear. The sequence was obtained from a girl under 10 years old with aplastic anemia, due to receive a stem cell transplant. Sample: PBMCs, taken before TCRalphabeta/CD19-depleted stem cell transplant. CDR3: CASTLNRRTEAFF. CDR3 coding DNA: TGTGCCAGTACCCTAAATAGGAGAACTGAAGCTTTCTTT.